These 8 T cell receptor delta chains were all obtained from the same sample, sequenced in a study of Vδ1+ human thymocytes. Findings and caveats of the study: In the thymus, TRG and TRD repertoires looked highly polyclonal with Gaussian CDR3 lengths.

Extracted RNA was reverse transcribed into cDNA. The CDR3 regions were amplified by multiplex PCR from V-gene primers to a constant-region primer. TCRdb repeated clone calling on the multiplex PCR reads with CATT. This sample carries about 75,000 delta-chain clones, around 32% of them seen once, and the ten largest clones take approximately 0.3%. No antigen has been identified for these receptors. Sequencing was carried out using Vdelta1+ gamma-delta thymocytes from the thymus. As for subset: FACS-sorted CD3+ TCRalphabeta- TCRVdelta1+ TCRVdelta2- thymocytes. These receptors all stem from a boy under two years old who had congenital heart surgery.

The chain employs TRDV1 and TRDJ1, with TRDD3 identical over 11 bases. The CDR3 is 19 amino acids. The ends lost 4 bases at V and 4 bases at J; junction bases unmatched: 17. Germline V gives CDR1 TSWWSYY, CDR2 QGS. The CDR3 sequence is CALGGTSYLLGDRGDKLIF. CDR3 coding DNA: TGTGCTCTTGGGGGGACTTCCTACCTACTGGGGGATAGGGGCGATAAACTCATCTTT.

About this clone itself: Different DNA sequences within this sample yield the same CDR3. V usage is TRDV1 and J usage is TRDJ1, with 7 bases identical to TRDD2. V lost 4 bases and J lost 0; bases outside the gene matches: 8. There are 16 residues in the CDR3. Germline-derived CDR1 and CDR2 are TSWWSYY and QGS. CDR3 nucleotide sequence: TGTGCTCTTGGGGCCGGCCTTCCTCCGTACACCGATAAACTCATCTTT. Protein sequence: CALGAGLPPYTDKLIF.

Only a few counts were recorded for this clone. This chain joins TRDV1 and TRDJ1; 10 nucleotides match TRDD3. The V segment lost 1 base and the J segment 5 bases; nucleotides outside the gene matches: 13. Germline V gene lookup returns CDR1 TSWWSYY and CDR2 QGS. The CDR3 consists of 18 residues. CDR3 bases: TGTGCTCTTGGGGAACGGGACTACTTTACTGGGGGATTAGATAAACTCATCTTT. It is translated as CALGERDYFTGGLDKLIF.

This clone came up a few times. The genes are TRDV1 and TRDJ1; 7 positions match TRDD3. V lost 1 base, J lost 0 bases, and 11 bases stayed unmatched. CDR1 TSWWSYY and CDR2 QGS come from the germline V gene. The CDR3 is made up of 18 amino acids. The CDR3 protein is CALGEHPQPGGYTDKLIF. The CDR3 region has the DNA TGTGCTCTTGGGGAACATCCCCAGCCTGGGGGTTACACCGATAAACTCATCTTT.

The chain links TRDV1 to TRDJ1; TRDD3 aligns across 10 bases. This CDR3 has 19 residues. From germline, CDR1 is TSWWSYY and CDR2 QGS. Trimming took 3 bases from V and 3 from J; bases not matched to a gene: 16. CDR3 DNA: TGTGCTCTTGGGGACCGAATACGAAGTTGGGGGATACTGGCCGATAAACTCATCTTT. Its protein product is CALGDRIRSWGILADKLIF.

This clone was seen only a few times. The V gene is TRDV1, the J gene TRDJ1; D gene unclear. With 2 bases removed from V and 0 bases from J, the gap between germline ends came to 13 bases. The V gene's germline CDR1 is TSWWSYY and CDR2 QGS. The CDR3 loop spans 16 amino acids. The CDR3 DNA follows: TGTGCTCTTGGGGAAACGTCGCGTGTATACACCGATAAACTCATCTTT. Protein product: CALGETSRVYTDKLIF.

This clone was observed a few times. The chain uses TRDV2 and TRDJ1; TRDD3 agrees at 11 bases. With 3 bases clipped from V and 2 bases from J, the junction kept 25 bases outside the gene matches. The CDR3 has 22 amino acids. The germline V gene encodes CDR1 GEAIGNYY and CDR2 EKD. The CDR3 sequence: CACDAKGSYRATGGYQTDKLIF. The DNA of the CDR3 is TGTGCCTGTGACGCTAAAGGTTCCTACCGGGCCACTGGGGGATATCAAACCGATAAACTCATCTTT.

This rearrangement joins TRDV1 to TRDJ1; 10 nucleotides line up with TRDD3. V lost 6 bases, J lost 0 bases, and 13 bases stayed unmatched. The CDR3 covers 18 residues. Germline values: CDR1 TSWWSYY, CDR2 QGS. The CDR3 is CALGTPTLGDPYTDKLIF. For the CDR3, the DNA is TGTGCTCTTGGCACGCCTACACTGGGGGATCCGTACACCGATAAACTCATCTTT.